The sample holds many counts of the clone carrying this T cell receptor (beta chain). Looked up from germline, CDR1 is DFQATT and CDR2 is SNEGSKA (reference sequence). V shed 2 bases and J 6 bases; nucleotides not matched to a gene: 11. There are 16 residues in the CDR3. Time point noted: newly diagnosed GD, antithyroid drugs for less than 3 months. Generation of the TCR library employed RNA extracted from PBMCs. To make TCR beta libraries, researchers used iRepertoire HTBI primers and Arm-PCR of CDR3 regions. MiXCR, applied by TCRdb to the multiplex PCR reads, yields one record per CDR3 protein. The sample yields about 440,000 distinct CDR3 sequences, about a sixth seen once. This specimen belongs to a study of regulatory T cells in long-lasting Graves disease. In the study overall: Those Graves' patients who were newly diagnosed had been on antithyroid drugs under 3 months.

In addition, the sample was reused for a study of T cells in Graves' hyperthyroidism and ophthalmopathy. That source adds: Newly diagnosed patients aged 18 to 65 had hyperthyroidism of under 2 months' duration. Also found in blood were most expanded thyroid clonotypes above 0.001.

This TCR was sampled from a woman aged 18-29 years with Graves disease. Sequenced material: peripheral blood mononuclear cells (PBMCs), taken at new diagnosis, from a patient treated with antithyroid drugs. The genes are TRBV20-1 and TRBJ2-3, with 10 bases fitting TRBD2. CDR3 in DNA: TGCAGTGCTAGACTAGCGGGAGCGTCTCCAGGGGATACGCAGTATTTT. This translates into CSARLAGASPGDTQYF.